This T cell receptor (beta chain) came from a study of T cell repertoires in cytomegalovirus infection. Regarding the study as a whole: CMV-specific TCR beta clonotypes restricted by HLA-C were the ones dominating the ex vivo response.

TCRdb fed the reads into MiXCR, producing one record per CDR3 protein. Of hundreds of thousands of distinct CDR3 sequences in the sample, around 18% were seen once. A few counts support this clonotype. Its antigen is undetermined. The CDR3 length is 15 residues. Looked up from germline, CDR1 is SGHRS and CDR2 is YFSETQ. V lost 3 bases to trimming and J lost 1 base, with 12 bases between them. The chain employs TRBV5-1 and TRBJ2-3; D gene unclear. The sequence was collected from a human donor in good health (CMV status not recorded). Some clones in this sample may be carry-over from other donors' samples. The specimen sequenced was PBMCs. CDR3 loop: CASSSPERGTDTQYF. The CDR3 DNA is TGCGCCAGCAGCTCCCCGGAAAGGGGCACAGATACGCAGTATTTT.